The 22 T cell receptor beta chains in this list originate from one sample, sequenced in a study of T cells in Graves' hyperthyroidism and ophthalmopathy. TCR beta CDR3 region amplification was performed from RNA transcripts. Carried out on the TCR CDR3, a first-round RT-PCR used the HTBI primer set. A single record per CDR3 protein comes from TCRdb applying MiXCR to the multiplex PCR reads. The table has approximately 500,000 distinct CDR3 sequences, 40% to 55% seen once. The sample comprised peripheral blood or thyroid tissue (not recorded which). The source of these receptors is a woman under 30 with Graves' hyperthyroidism.

This clonotype was seen repeatedly, ten times or more. The CDR3 DNA follows: TGTGCCAGCAGCTTAGTTGTGGGAGTACAAGAGACCCAGTACTTC. As protein: CASSLVVGVQETQYF. The rearrangement joins TRBV11-3 to TRBJ2-5; weak D call: TRBD2 (5 bases). This CDR3 is built from 15 residues. Trimming took 1 base from V and 2 from J, leaving 11 bases between them. The germline V gene encodes CDR1 SGHNT and CDR2 YENEEA.

Many counts were recorded for this clonotype. V is TRBV6-4 and J is TRBJ1-1; D is uncertain. The CDR3 sequence is 14 residues long. Trimming shortened V by 7 bases and J by 3 bases, and 15 bases separated the two germline ends. The germline V gene has CDR1 MRHNA and CDR2 SNTAGT. CDR3 amino acids: CASISLGRDTEAFF. The DNA for the CDR3 is TGTGCCAGCATTTCGTTGGGCCGGGACACTGAAGCTTTCTTT.

This clonotype was seen at least ten times. This chain uses TRBV19 with TRBJ2-7, with a tentative D call TRBD2 (5 bases). The CDR3 has 15 amino acids. Germline loops: CDR1 LNHDA, CDR2 SQIVND (reference sequence). Trimming took off 5 bases at V and 3 bases at J, with 17 bases between the two ends. The chain's CDR3 is CASSPSTFGIYEQYF. Written as DNA, the CDR3 is TGTGCCAGTAGTCCCAGCACGTTCGGGATCTACGAGCAGTACTTC.

This clonotype ranks as medium-sized. CDR3 sequence reads: CASSLELRETQYF. The CDR3 coding sequence is TGTGCCAGCAGCTTGGAATTACGTGAGACCCAGTACTTC. This chain links TRBV7-6 with TRBJ2-5; D is uncertain. CDR1 and CDR2 from the germline V gene are SGHVS and FNYEAQ. This CDR3 has 13 amino acids. Trimming removed 3 bases at V and 5 bases at J, with 10 bases between.

This clonotype came up many times. The CDR3, as DNA: TGTGCCAGTAGTATCCTGCCTAGCGGTGAGCTGTTTTTT. It encodes CASSILPSGELFF. The chain is built from TRBV19 and TRBJ2-2, with 7 bases aligning to TRBD2. J was trimmed by 11 bases and V by 3 bases; bases with no gene match: 6. Looked up from germline, CDR1 is LNHDA and CDR2 is SQIVND (reference sequence). The CDR3 runs 13 residues.

This clonotype was counted ten times or more. The chain links TRBV20-1 to TRBJ1-1; no clear D gene. Germline V gene data show CDR1 as DFQATT and CDR2 as SNEGSKA (reference sequence). V shed 0 bases and J shed 4 bases, with 9 bases lying between them. CDR3 length: 13 residues. The CDR3 nucleotides are TGCAGTGCTAGAGAGCAGGACTTCACTGAAGCTTTCTTT. It specifies CSAREQDFTEAFF.

This sequence joins TRBV5-6 and TRBJ2-2; D gene unclear. The germline CDR1 and CDR2 sequences are SGHDT and YYEEEE. CDR3 length: 15 amino acids. The V end lost 5 bases, the J end lost 5 bases, and 16 bases lay between the germline ends. The CDR3 coding sequence is TGTGCCAGCAGTTTCGGACGGATTCGTACCGGGGAGCTGTTTTTT. Protein product: CASSFGRIRTGELFF.

In DNA, the CDR3 is TGTGCCAGCAGCTTAAGTAGCGGGAACACCGGGGAGCAGTACTTC. Its protein is CASSLSSGNTGEQYF. The genes are TRBV11-2 and TRBJ2-7; TRBD2 matches 8 bases. CDR3 length: 15 residues. The J segment lost 7 bases and the V segment lost 2 bases, leaving 10 bases of the junction unmatched. Germline CDR1 SGHAT, CDR2 FQNNGV.

On this clonotype: This clone may be a read error of a much larger clone one base away. The genes are TRBV10-3 and TRBJ1-4; D call uncertain. The V gene lost 5 bases and the J gene lost 8 bases, with 15 bases spanning the gap. CDR1 and CDR2 from the germline V gene are ENHRY and SYGVKD. This CDR3 is built from 14 residues. The CDR3 loop reads CAISSPRLTEKLFF. As DNA, the CDR3 is TGTGCCATCAGTTCACCCCGTTTGACGGAAAAACTGTTTTTT.

This clonotype was seen at least ten times. V and J are TRBV20-1 and TRBJ1-6; D perhaps matches TRBD1 (5 bases). The CDR3 is 16 residues long. Trimming shortened V by 3 bases and J by 3 bases, and 15 bases separated the two germline ends. Germline lookup yields CDR1 DFQATT and CDR2 SNEGSKA (reference sequence). The CDR3 here is CSARGWWGDYNSPLHF. The CDR3 DNA sequence: TGCAGTGCTAGGGGATGGTGGGGGGACTATAATTCACCCCTCCACTTT.

This clonotype occurred a few times. The chain recombines TRBV30 with TRBJ1-1; maybe TRBD1 (5 bases). V was shortened by 4 bases and J by 5 bases, with 17 bases between the two germline ends. Germline assignment: CDR1 GTSNPN and CDR2 SVGIG (reference sequence). The CDR3 is made up of 14 amino acids. The chain's CDR3 is CAWKDGRGETEAFF. In DNA, the CDR3 is TGTGCCTGGAAGGATGGAAGGGGTGAAACTGAAGCTTTCTTT.

This clonotype was detected ten times or more. The rearrangement links TRBV29-1 to TRBJ2-2; D remains unclear. With 3 bases removed from V and 1 base from J, the gap between germline ends came to 6 bases. The CDR3 extends over 13 amino acids. Germline V CDR1 and CDR2: SQVTM, ANQGSEA. The CDR3 sequence is CSVDEQNTGELFF. The DNA for the CDR3 is TGCAGCGTTGACGAACAGAACACCGGGGAGCTGTTTTTT.

Of note for this clonotype: A much larger clone lies a single base off, so this may be a read error. The chain joins TRBV30 to TRBJ1-2; no definite D call. Germline assignment: CDR1 GTSNPN and CDR2 SVGIG (reference sequence). This CDR3 is 11 amino acids long. The V and J ends lost 1 base and 4 bases respectively, with 4 bases between them. The CDR3 spells CAWSDIYGYTF. The CDR3 DNA is TGTGCCTGGAGTGACATCTATGGCTACACCTTC.

The rearrangement uses TRBV12-3 or TRBV12-4 and TRBJ2-7; maybe TRBD2 (5 bases). The CDR3 loop spans 13 amino acids. Trimming pared 1 base from V and 7 bases from J, leaving 11 bases between. The CDR3 loop reads CASSLGDYNEQYF. CDR3 coding DNA: TGTGCCAGCAGTTTAGGCGACTACAATGAGCAGTACTTC.

This clonotype was recorded at least ten times. This chain connects TRBV7-8 to TRBJ1-6, with D possibly TRBD1 on 5 matching bases. With 5 bases removed from V and 8 bases from J, the gap between germline ends came to 19 bases. The CDR3 loop spans 16 amino acids. Germline lookup yields CDR1 SGHVS and CDR2 FQNEAQ. The CDR3 coding sequence is TGTGCCAGCAGCCTTATACCGGGACTGGAGGATTCACCCCTCCACTTT. Translating it yields CASSLIPGLEDSPLHF.

This clonotype has at least ten counts. The chain recombines TRBV19 with TRBJ1-5; D not certain. Germline V gene sequence: CDR1 LNHDA, CDR2 SQIVND (reference sequence). The CDR3 spans 12 residues. V lost 7 bases and J lost 3, with 7 bases in between. The CDR3 reads CASKDPNQPQHF. For the CDR3, the DNA is TGTGCCAGTAAGGACCCCAATCAGCCCCAGCATTTT.

V usage is TRBV11-2 and J usage is TRBJ2-5, with D unresolved. This CDR3 contains 13 residues. The V end was cut by 1 base, the J end by 10 bases, with 13 bases between. Per germline, CDR1 SGHAT and CDR2 FQNNGV. In DNA form, the CDR3 reads TGTGCCAGCAGCTTAGGGTGGCTGGGGAACCAGTACTTC. It is translated as CASSLGWLGNQYF. Full variable domain (remainder filled in from reference TRBV11-2 and TRBJ2-5): EAGVAQSPRYKIIEKRQSVAFWCNPISGHATLYWYQQILGQGPKLLIQFQNNGVVDDSQLPKDRFSAERLKGVDSTLKIQPAKLEDSAVYLCASSLGWLGNQYFGPGTRLLVL.

This chain links TRBV6-1 with TRBJ1-6; D not resolved. Germline V gene lookup returns CDR1 MNHNS and CDR2 SASEGT. Trimming shortened V by 5 bases and J by 12 bases, and 14 bases separated the two germline ends. The CDR3 contains 13 residues. The CDR3 region is CASSPLSGEPLHF. CDR3 DNA sequence: TGTGCCAGCAGTCCCCTTAGCGGGGAACCCCTCCACTTT.

This clonotype was found once. This sequence joins TRBV7-6 and TRBJ2-7; perhaps TRBD1 as D (6 bases). Per germline, CDR1 SGHVS and CDR2 FNYEAQ. The CDR3 has 12 amino acids. Trimming shortened V by 8 bases and J by 6 bases, and 14 bases separated the two germline ends. CDR3 sequence (DNA): TGTGCCAGCTCACAGGGTTGGGGCGAGCAGTACTTC. Translating gives CASSQGWGEQYF.

The chain combines TRBV5-1 with TRBJ1-3; the D gene is possibly TRBD1 (6 bases). CDR1 and CDR2 (germline): SGHRS, YFSETQ. The CDR3 loop spans 11 amino acids. Trimming took off 4 bases at V and 10 bases at J, with 9 bases between the two ends. The CDR3 region has the DNA TGCGCCAGCAGCCTGGGGGCTACCATATATTTT. Translation: CASSLGATIYF.

This clonotype has at least ten counts. The chain joins TRBV5-1 to TRBJ2-5; unclear D gene. V was clipped by 5 bases and J by 0 bases, with 8 bases between them. Per the germline V gene, CDR1 is SGHRS and CDR2 is YFSETQ. This CDR3 contains 13 residues. DNA for the CDR3: TGCGCCAGCAGAATGGCCAACCAAGAGACCCAGTACTTC. Translating gives CASRMANQETQYF.

V and J are TRBV9 and TRBJ2-7; TRBD1 or TRBD2 may be the D gene (7 bases each). V was clipped by 4 bases and J by 12 bases, with 23 bases between them. This CDR3 is built from 14 residues. Germline V gives CDR1 SGDLS, CDR2 YYNGEE. CDR3 in DNA: TGTGCCAGCAGCTTGGGAGGGGGACAGTTCCCTCTGTACTTC. Translated: CASSLGGGQFPLYF. Combining the CDR3 with reference TRBV9 and TRBJ2-7 gives the whole variable domain DSGVTQTPKHLITATGQRVTLRCSPRSGDLSVYWYQQSLDQGLQFLIQYYNGEERAKGNILERFSAQQFPDLHSELNLSSLELGDSALYFCASSLGGGQFPLYFGPGTRLTVT.